The 28 T cell receptor beta chains listed next were all sequenced from one sample in a study of cytomegalovirus exposure and HLA in healthy donors. Primers included in the PCR were 60 Vbeta and 13 Jbeta primers. Libraries were prepared by immunoSEQ multiplex PCR; TCRdb keeps only in-frame clonotypes and omits some of them. The sample has fewer than 200,000 clones, roughly 80% seen once. Sequencing used PBMCs. The source of these receptors is a man between 25 and 39 years old in good health and CMV-seronegative.

The chain employs TRBV19 and TRBJ1-1, with D maybe TRBD1 (6 bases). In germline, CDR1 is LNHDA, CDR2 SQIVND (reference sequence). V was shortened by 6 bases and J by 0 bases, with 11 bases between the two germline ends. This CDR3 is built from 14 residues. The CDR3, as DNA: TGTGCCAGTAGCCTTCAGGGGATGAACACTGAAGCTTTCTTT. Encoded protein: CASSLQGMNTEAFF.

The genes are TRBV7-9 and TRBJ1-1; D gene unclear. The CDR3 spans 14 residues. Looked up from germline, CDR1 is SEHNR and CDR2 is FQNEAQ (reference sequence). V was clipped by 7 bases and J by 5 bases, with 17 bases between them. The CDR3 protein is CASTVPALVTEAFF. CDR3 DNA sequence: TGTGCCAGCACCGTCCCCGCGCTGGTTACTGAAGCTTTCTTT. The variable domain in full, with the rest retrieved from reference TRBV7-9 and TRBJ1-1, is DTGVSQNPRHKITKRGQNVTFRCDPISEHNRLYWYRQTLGQGPEFLTYFQNEAQLEKSRLLSDRFSAERPKGSFSTLEIQRTEQGDSAMYLCASTVPALVTEAFFGQGTRLTVV.

This rearrangement joins TRBV5-1 to TRBJ1-5; the match to TRBD1 covers 7 bases. The CDR3 runs 14 residues. J gave up 7 bases and V 0 bases, and 4 bases lay outside the gene matches. The V gene's germline CDR1 is SGHRS and CDR2 YFSETQ. For the CDR3, the DNA is TGCGCCAGCAGCTTGGGCAGGGGGGAGCAGCCCCAGCATTTT. Its protein product is CASSLGRGEQPQHF.

The chain combines TRBV7-9 with TRBJ1-6; unclear D gene. Trimming took off 1 base at V and 18 bases at J, with 10 bases between the two ends. Germline CDR1 reads SEHNR; CDR2 reads FQNEAQ (reference sequence). CDR3 size: 11 residues. CDR3 in DNA: TGTGCCAGCAGCTTAGGAGAAGAGCCCCACTTT. Its protein is CASSLGEEPHF.

Remarks on this clone: Other DNA variants within this sample encode the same CDR3. The chain combines TRBV7-2 with TRBJ1-1; D perhaps matches TRBD1 (6 bases). The CDR3 length is 15 residues. V shed 2 bases and J shed 2 bases, with 12 bases lying between them. CDR1 and CDR2 from the germline V gene are SGHTA and FQGNSA. The chain's CDR3 is CASSLMGATNTEAFF. CDR3 DNA sequence: TGTGCCAGCAGCTTAATGGGGGCTACCAACACTGAAGCTTTCTTT. Drawing the rest from reference TRBV7-2 and TRBJ1-1, the complete variable domain is GAGVSQSPSNKVTEKGKDVELRCDPISGHTALYWYRQSLGQGLEFLIYFQGNSAPDKSGLPSDRFSAERTGGSVSTLTIQRTQQEDSAVYLCASSLMGATNTEAFFGQGTRLTVV.

This chain links TRBV5-6 with TRBJ2-7, with 9 bases lining up with TRBD1. Germline-derived CDR1 and CDR2 are SGHDT and YYEEEE. The length of the CDR3 is 15 residues. J gave up 5 bases and V 2 bases, and 8 bases lay outside the gene matches. The CDR3 spells CASSFPTGGDDEQYF. DNA of the CDR3: TGTGCCAGCAGCTTCCCTACAGGGGGCGACGACGAGCAGTACTTC.

In this sample, this clone turned up once. V usage is TRBV11-2 and J usage is TRBJ2-7; tentative D call: TRBD1 (6 bases). The V gene's germline CDR1 is SGHAT and CDR2 FQNNGV. The CDR3 sequence is 13 residues long. With 5 bases removed from V and 3 bases from J, the gap between germline ends came to 11 bases. This CDR3 is CASSLPDSYEQYF. The CDR3 DNA is TGTGCCAGCAGCCTCCCGGACAGCTACGAGCAGTACTTC.

The chain recombines TRBV5-1 with TRBJ1-1, with TRBD1 matching over 9 bases. Germline CDR1 and CDR2: SGHRS and YFSETQ. Germline trimming cut 1 base from V and 1 base from J; bases unmatched to any gene: 2. The CDR3 contains 15 residues. The CDR3 is CASSLWGQGNTEAFF. In DNA, the CDR3 is TGCGCCAGCAGCTTGTGGGGACAGGGGAACACTGAAGCTTTCTTT. Drawing the rest from reference TRBV5-1 and TRBJ1-1, the complete variable domain is KAGVTQTPRYLIKTRGQQVTLSCSPISGHRSVSWYQQTPGQGLQFLFEYFSETQRNKGNFPGRFSGRQFSNSRSEMNVSTLELGDSALYLCASSLWGQGNTEAFFGQGTRLTVV.

This clone was seen once. CDR3 nucleotide sequence: TGTGCCAGCAGCTTGGGGACAGGGTACGAGACCCAGTACTTC. Encoded protein: CASSLGTGYETQYF. J is TRBJ2-5 and V is TRBV5-5; 8 positions match TRBD1. The length of the CDR3 is 14 residues. The junction had 3 bases not matched to a gene; V was cut back by 0 bases and J by 5 bases. Germline CDR1 and CDR2: SGHKS and YYEKEE (reference sequence).

The rearrangement uses TRBV5-6 and TRBJ2-7, with TRBD1 identical over 8 bases. V lost 0 bases to trimming and J lost 4 bases; unmatched junction nucleotides: 9. The CDR3 is 16 amino acids. The V gene's germline CDR1 is SGHDT and CDR2 YYEEEE. DNA for the CDR3: TGTGCCAGCAGCTTGGACCCAGGGGGCGTCGGTTACGAGCAGTACTTC. Translated: CASSLDPGGVGYEQYF.

The DNA of the CDR3 is TGTGCCAGCAGCTTACCGCCGACAGGGACGAACACTGAAGCTTTCTTT. Translation: CASSLPPTGTNTEAFF. The V gene is TRBV7-8, the J gene TRBJ1-1; 7 bases are a match to TRBD1. With 2 bases clipped from V and 1 base from J, the junction kept 7 bases outside the gene matches. The CDR3 has 16 residues. Germline CDR1 SGHVS, CDR2 FQNEAQ.

The CDR3 DNA reads TGTGCCTGGAGGGCGGAGGGGCCCCAGCATTTT. It translates to CAWRAEGPQHF. The J gene is TRBJ1-5, the V gene TRBV30; D remains unclear. Germline V gene sequence: CDR1 GTSNPN, CDR2 SVGIG (reference sequence). The CDR3 length is 11 residues. V was cut by 3 bases and J by 9 bases, with 9 bases left in between.

The chain combines TRBV7-2 with TRBJ2-7; D may be TRBD2 (5 bases). The CDR3 covers 13 residues. CDR1 SGHTA and CDR2 FQGNSA come from the germline V gene. Between the trimmed V and J ends, which lost 2 bases and 5 bases, there was a span of 10 bases. As DNA, the CDR3 is TGTGCCAGCAGCTTACGGGGTGAACACGAGCAGTACTTC. Translating gives CASSLRGEHEQYF.

CDR3 nucleotides: TGTGCCAGCAGTTCCCGGGGGAGAGATGAAAAACTGTTTTTT. It encodes CASSSRGRDEKLFF. The V gene is TRBV28, the J gene TRBJ1-4, with D maybe TRBD1 (5 bases). This CDR3 comprises 14 residues. Germline V gene lookup returns CDR1 MDHEN and CDR2 SYDVKM. V dropped 4 bases and J dropped 6 bases, with 12 bases sitting between them.

J is TRBJ1-5 and V is TRBV7-9; 8 bases are a match to TRBD1. CDR1 and CDR2 from the germline V gene are SEHNR and FQNEAQ (reference sequence). The junction had 11 bases not matched to a gene; V was cut back by 5 bases and J by 2 bases. CDR3 length equals 17 residues. The CDR3 DNA reads TGTGCCAGCAGCCCCAGGGGGCAGGGGGCAGGCAATCAGCCCCAGCATTTT. Translation: CASSPRGQGAGNQPQHF.

V usage is TRBV6-5 and J usage is TRBJ2-1, with a weak D call TRBD2 (6 bases). The CDR3 length is 14 residues. Germline CDR1 MNHEY, CDR2 SVGAGI. Trimming left V 0 bases short and J 8 bases short, with 11 bases between. CDR3: CASSYSSGGYEQFF. The CDR3 nucleotides read TGTGCCAGCAGTTACTCGAGTGGGGGGTATGAGCAGTTCTTC.

This rearrangement joins TRBV30 to TRBJ1-2, with D uncertain. The CDR3 extends over 14 amino acids. Germline V lookup: CDR1 GTSNPN, CDR2 SVGIG (reference sequence). The V end lost 0 bases, the J end lost 0 bases, and 8 bases lay between the germline ends. The CDR3 reads CAWSVTGANYGYTF. The CDR3 DNA is TGTGCCTGGAGTGTGACGGGAGCTAACTATGGCTACACCTTC.

J is TRBJ2-3 and V is TRBV2; 11 bases line up with TRBD2. V trimming: 9 bases; J trimming: 5 bases; junction bases outside the gene matches: 7. CDR3 length: 14 residues. Germline V CDR1 and CDR2: SNHLY, FYNNEI. CDR3 amino acids: CASGTSGSGDTQYF. The DNA of the CDR3 is TGTGCCAGTGGGACTAGCGGAAGTGGAGATACGCAGTATTTT.

V gene TRBV9 combines with J gene TRBJ1-2, with D possibly matching TRBD1 (5 bases). The germline CDR1 and CDR2 sequences are SGDLS and YYNGEE. V was clipped by 0 bases and J by 2 bases, with 8 bases between them. This CDR3 comprises 14 residues. The CDR3 here is CASSVDGHNYGYTF. CDR3 nucleotides: TGTGCCAGCAGCGTAGATGGACACAACTATGGCTACACCTTC.

The rearrangement joins TRBV7-3 to TRBJ2-3; 11 nucleotides agree with TRBD2. CDR1 and CDR2 from the germline V gene are SGHTA and FQGTGA. The V segment lost 4 bases and the J segment 5 bases; nucleotides outside the gene matches: 8. This CDR3 is 16 amino acids long. This chain's CDR3 is CASSSHPGLAEDTQYF. In nucleotides, the CDR3 is TGTGCCAGCAGCTCCCACCCGGGACTAGCGGAAGATACGCAGTATTTT.

The chain is built from TRBV28 and TRBJ1-5; weak D call: TRBD1 (5 bases). The CDR3 consists of 16 residues. The V end was cut by 5 bases, the J end by 2 bases, with 16 bases between. Germline V CDR1 and CDR2: MDHEN, SYDVKM. The CDR3 DNA reads TGTGCCAGCAGTCCCTTACGGGGGATCGGCAATCAGCCCCAGCATTTT. Translation: CASSPLRGIGNQPQHF.

The V call is TRBV10-1, the J call TRBJ2-2; TRBD2 might be the D (5 bases). Germline assignment: CDR1 WNHNN and CDR2 SYGVQD (reference sequence). The CDR3 totals 11 residues. V gave up 10 bases and J gave up 6 bases, with 9 bases separating them. The CDR3 nucleotides read TGCGCCATCGGGGAATCCGGGGAGCTGTTTTTT. This sequence encodes CAIGESGELFF.

This chain joins TRBV19 and TRBJ2-1, with 8 bases identical to TRBD1. With V trimmed by 6 bases and J by 8 bases, 9 bases remained unmatched. The germline V gene has CDR1 LNHDA and CDR2 SQIVND (reference sequence). This CDR3 contains 14 residues. The CDR3 here is CASSIMTGEYEQFF. The CDR3 DNA reads as TGTGCCAGTAGCATAATGACAGGGGAATATGAGCAGTTCTTC.

Turning to this clone: Its ends do not fully match the called genes, so a read error is possible. This rearrangement joins TRBV5-8 to TRBJ1-5; 8 bases are shared with TRBD1. Germline CDR1 reads SGHTS; CDR2 reads YDEGEE. The CDR3 runs 16 residues. The CDR3, as DNA: TGTGCCAGCAGCTTGGCCGGGGACAGGAACAATCGGCCCCAGCATTTT. Translated, it gives CASSLAGDRNNRPQHF.

The V gene is TRBV29-1, the J gene TRBJ2-7; a weak D match, TRBD2 (6 bases). The germline V and J ends were trimmed by 1 base and 0 bases, with 7 bases remaining between them. The CDR3 spans 13 residues. Germline loops: CDR1 SQVTM, CDR2 ANQGSEA. CDR3 in DNA: TGCAGCGTTGAAGGGCGGGACTCCTACGAGCAGTACTTC. Translating it yields CSVEGRDSYEQYF.

In its sample, this clone was seen a few times. V and J are TRBV28 and TRBJ1-4; 7 bases match TRBD1. Germline loops: CDR1 MDHEN, CDR2 SYDVKM. The CDR3 runs to 14 residues. The V segment lost 5 bases and the J segment 6 bases; nucleotides outside the gene matches: 6. The CDR3 nucleotides are TGTGCCAGCAGTACACAGGGGTGGGATGAAAAACTGTTTTTT. Amino acids: CASSTQGWDEKLFF.

The genes are TRBV10-3 and TRBJ2-7; perhaps TRBD2 as D (6 bases). CDR1 is ENHRY and CDR2 is SYGVKD in the germline V gene. The CDR3 extends over 11 amino acids. V lost 10 bases and J 5 bases, leaving 12 bases between the germline ends. The CDR3 DNA reads TGTGCCAGCGGCCCGGGGGACGAGCAGTACTTC. It yields the protein CASGPGDEQYF.

The chain carries TRBV30 and TRBJ2-7; TRBD2 might be the D (6 bases). The germline V gene encodes CDR1 GTSNPN and CDR2 SVGIG (reference sequence). The CDR3 extends over 13 amino acids. The V end was cut by 4 bases, the J end by 6 bases, with 16 bases between. In DNA, the CDR3 is TGTGCCTGGACCCTCGGGGGAGCGTCCGAGCAGTACTTC. Translation gives CAWTLGGASEQYF.